This T cell receptor (beta chain) was retrieved from a study of Graves' ophthalmopathy and Graves' hyperthyroidism (dated by TCRdb to between 2018 and 2020). For context, the study as a whole: Hyperthyroidism was defined as stable when no progression to ophthalmopathy occurred within 18 months of follow-up. The independent validation cohort included approximately 19 hyperthyroidism patients plus 17 patients who later progressed from hyperthyroidism to ophthalmopathy. To tell Graves' ophthalmopathy apart from Graves' hyperthyroidism, and to predict which patients would progress to ophthalmopathy, the study relied on TCR beta repertoire signatures. In total, 135 blood samples were TCR-sequenced: fewer than 50 ophthalmopathy, about 75 hyperthyroidism and around 17 hyperthyroidism-to-ophthalmopathy patients. To explore V-J signatures distinguishing ophthalmopathy from hyperthyroidism, a discovery set of 100 patients (fewer than 45 ophthalmopathy, 57 stable hyperthyroidism) was enrolled. Following sampling, methimazole starting at 30 mg daily was administered to hyperthyroidism patients, and high-dose intravenous methylprednisolone was administered to ophthalmopathy patients. In about six hyperthyroidism patients, the T-cell repertoires found in thyroid tissue were compared with those found in blood. The research as a whole found: In cross-validation, the 13-signature model distinguished ophthalmopathy from stable hyperthyroidism with around 90% sensitivity and over 81% specificity, while in the test set the corresponding values were roughly 80% and 75%. Most of the expanded thyroid clonotypes with a frequency above 0.001 were also detected in blood, and it was suggested that the thyroid immune response may be reflected by blood repertoires. No statistical method was used to set the sample size in advance, and the investigators knew which group each participant was assigned to. In validation, the model predicted ophthalmopathy progression with about 64% sensitivity and approximately 75% specificity; more than ten predicted patients were CT-confirmed with GO in a median of about 6.1 months.

For repertoire sequencing, the TCR beta CDR3 regions were amplified from RNA transcripts. A first-round RT-PCR used HTBI primers with the Qiagen OneStep RT-PCR kit, followed by a second-round multiplex PCR, size selection and purification. Libraries were sequenced on an Illumina HiSeq2000 using paired-end 100 bp reads. As for how the authors treated the data: SOAPnuke was used to process the reads, throwing out any read that had adapters, had uncalled bases, had a mean Phred below 15, or lacked an exact constant-primer or identifier match. COPE v1.2.5 was used to merge the high-quality paired reads. Each unique nucleotide sequence was treated as a clonotype, and MiTCR v1.1 was used to align the clonotypes to the IMGT TRB V, D and J references. The analysis was limited to V-J combinations with a frequency above 0.0001, which together covered approximately 99% of the repertoires. For each V-J combination, a TCR clonal expansion and chaos score was defined as F50 clonal expansion divided by the chaos observed in the TCRdist matrix. Features were reduced by Welch's t-statistics and random forest to approximately 13 V-J combinations, which fed a naive Bayes classifier. The Morisita-Horn index was used to measure how similar the thyroid and blood repertoires were. In-frame beta chains were kept once TCRdb had trimmed the public reads at Q25 with fastp and called clones with MiXCR. Merged by CDR3 protein, the rows form single entries marked with the most common genes and DNA. TCRdb, not the authors, supplied the V and J calls. In this sample the table shows around 1.1 million distinct CDR3 sequences, approximately 35% of which occur a single time. 11% of the sample belongs to the ten largest clones.

On this clonotype: Its cognate antigen has yet to be identified. Base qualities were left out, and no much larger clone turns up one base away.

Hyperthyroidism patients were newly diagnosed, with disease duration under 2 months, and aged 18 to 65 years. Anyone with other autoimmune diseases, uncontrolled infections, pregnancy or lactation was excluded from the study. Diagnosis relied on clinical symptoms, serum thyroxine, TRAb, thyroid ultrasound and orbital computed tomography. Total RNA was extracted using Trizol reagent, and RNA quality was checked on an Agilent 2100 Bioanalyzer. The TCR was taken from an adult man with Graves' hyperthyroidism. The specimen sequenced was peripheral blood or thyroid tissue (not recorded which).

The CDR3 has the sequence CSASIWGSEAFF. The nucleotides read TGCAGTGCTAGTATATGGGGTTCTGAAGCTTTCTTT. The rearranged segments are TRBV20-1 and TRBJ1-1, with the D gene not confidently named. The CDR3 runs 12 residues from the cysteine to the phenylalanine. CDR3 DNA is the only sequence kept; it has 36 bases, read in frame from the first base. The germline V gene (reference sequence) provides CDR1 DFQATT and CDR2 SNEGSKA. A distance of 11 bases separates the germline ends of V and J, which lose 3 bases and 6 bases respectively.